Following are 20 T cell receptor beta chains from one sample sequenced in a study of blood T cell repertoires in COVID-19 (dated by TCRdb to 2018 to 2021). The library was made by the immunoSEQ multiplex PCR assay. TCRdb took this table from immuneACCESS and kept in-frame rearrangements with V and J called. Such tables lack part of the clones; where checked against another copy, unresolved V genes explain under half of the gap, and the rest is unexplained. Recorded for this sample are more than 85,000 clones; 70% to 90% of them occurred a single time. The ten largest clones capture over 2% of the sample. Sequencing input: peripheral blood. Receptor source: a man aged 45 to 65 with active COVID-19.

CDR3 sequence: CASSKRGGINEQFF. In DNA, the CDR3 is TGTGCCAGTAGTAAGCGGGGGGGCATTAATGAGCAGTTCTTC. This chain links TRBV19 with TRBJ2-1; 10 nucleotides agree with TRBD2. Germline lookup yields CDR1 LNHDA and CDR2 SQIVND (reference sequence). There are 14 residues in the CDR3. Trimming cost V 4 bases and J 7 bases; bases outside gene matches: 4. The whole variable domain, filled in from reference TRBV19 and TRBJ2-1, reads DGGITQSPKYLFRKEGQNVTLSCEQNLNHDAMYWYRQDPGQGLRLIYYSQIVNDFQKGDIAEGYSVSREKKESFPLTVTSAQKNPTAFYLCASSKRGGINEQFFGPGTRLTVL.

The genes are TRBV27 and TRBJ2-7; TRBD2 might be the D (5 bases). Germline V gene data show CDR1 as MNHEY and CDR2 as SMNVEV (reference sequence). Trimming pared 6 bases from V and 2 bases from J, leaving 14 bases between. This CDR3 comprises 14 residues. CDR3 protein: CASRKEGGPYEQYF. The CDR3 bases are TGTGCCAGCAGAAAAGAGGGCGGTCCCTACGAGCAGTACTTC.

The chain combines TRBV4-2 with TRBJ1-2, with 7 nucleotides matching TRBD1. Germline lookup yields CDR1 LGHNA and CDR2 YNFKEQ. V lost 0 bases to trimming and J lost 4 bases; unmatched junction nucleotides: 14. The CDR3 spans 18 residues. The CDR3 sequence is CASSQDRQGSGSGYGYTF. In DNA, the CDR3 is TGTGCCAGCAGCCAAGACCGACAGGGCTCCGGGAGCGGCTATGGCTACACCTTC.

CDR3 bases: TGCGCCAGCAGCATTGAGGGTTACCCTCACAATGAGCAGTTCTTC. The encoded protein is CASSIEGYPHNEQFF. The rearrangement links TRBV5-1 to TRBJ2-1, with D perhaps TRBD2 (5 bases). Germline V gene lookup returns CDR1 SGHRS and CDR2 YFSETQ. Trimming stripped 4 bases from V and 5 bases from J, with 16 bases between. The CDR3 runs 15 residues.

The J gene is TRBJ2-3, the V gene TRBV3-1 (or the pseudogene TRBV3-2); D remains ambiguous. CDR3 length: 16 residues. V lost 0 bases and J lost 0, with 10 bases in between. Germline CDR1 LGHDT, CDR2 YNNKEL (reference sequence). CDR3 loop: CASSQDPSTSTDTQYF. In nucleotides, the CDR3 is TGTGCCAGCAGCCAAGACCCCAGTACGAGCACAGATACGCAGTATTTT.

This chain links TRBV7-2 with TRBJ2-1; TRBD2 aligns across 10 bases. V lost 7 bases, J lost 7 bases, and 7 bases stayed unmatched. Germline CDR1 and CDR2: SGHTA and FQGNSA. This CDR3 is 14 amino acids long. This CDR3 is CASTQRGGPNEQFF. As DNA, the CDR3 is TGTGCCAGCACCCAGCGGGGGGGTCCGAATGAGCAGTTCTTC.

This clone is a singleton in its sample. The chain carries TRBV5-6 and TRBJ1-2; 7 bases map to TRBD1. CDR3 size: 16 residues. CDR1 and CDR2 from the germline V gene are SGHDT and YYEEEE. The trim removed 6 bases at V and 4 bases at J, leaving 15 bases unmatched. The CDR3 DNA sequence: TGTGCCAGCACCTTACCGGTAGGAGGGGGCTTCTATGGCTACACCTTC. Amino acids: CASTLPVGGGFYGYTF.

The rearrangement uses TRBV27 and TRBJ1-1; 8 bases are a match to TRBD1. The CDR3 is made up of 19 amino acids. The V segment lost 4 bases and the J segment 0 bases; nucleotides outside the gene matches: 16. Germline values: CDR1 MNHEY, CDR2 SMNVEV (reference sequence). CDR3 region: CASSSFGGVRGRVNTEAFF. For the CDR3, the DNA is TGTGCCAGCAGTTCGTTCGGAGGGGTCAGGGGGCGCGTGAACACTGAAGCTTTCTTT.

The V and J genes are TRBV3-1 (or the pseudogene TRBV3-2) and TRBJ1-5; D unclear. The CDR3 length is 16 residues. Trimming removed 2 bases from V and 2 bases from J, with 13 bases in between. Per germline, CDR1 LGHDT and CDR2 YNNKEL (reference sequence). CDR3 loop: CASSQQPWGGNQPQHF. The CDR3 DNA follows: TGTGCCAGCAGCCAACAACCCTGGGGAGGCAATCAGCCCCAGCATTTT.

The V and J genes are TRBV7-9 and TRBJ2-7, with 7 nucleotides matching TRBD2. CDR1 and CDR2 from the germline V gene are SEHNR and FQNEAQ (reference sequence). V lost 7 bases to trimming and J lost 0 bases; unmatched junction nucleotides: 12. The CDR3 is 16 residues long. The CDR3 nucleotides are TGTGCCAGCACGGGGACTACCCAATGGAGCTCCTACGAGCAGTACTTC. The encoded protein is CASTGTTQWSSYEQYF. Filled out from reference TRBV7-9 and TRBJ2-7, the complete variable domain reads DTGVSQNPRHKITKRGQNVTFRCDPISEHNRLYWYRQTLGQGPEFLTYFQNEAQLEKSRLLSDRFSAERPKGSFSTLEIQRTEQGDSAMYLCASTGTTQWSSYEQYFGPGTRLTVT.

The chain carries TRBV6-5 and TRBJ2-3; TRBD1 is a possible D gene (5 bases). The length of the CDR3 is 14 residues. Germline assignment: CDR1 MNHEY and CDR2 SVGAGI. V was shortened by 6 bases and J by 4 bases, with 14 bases between the two germline ends. The CDR3 protein is CASSQNRNADTQYF. The CDR3 DNA is TGTGCCAGCAGCCAGAACAGGAACGCAGATACGCAGTATTTT.

V gene TRBV5-1 combines with J gene TRBJ2-1; 10 bases fit TRBD2. Per germline, CDR1 SGHRS and CDR2 YFSETQ. V dropped 3 bases and J dropped 5; count of bases not matched to a gene: 5. The length of the CDR3 is 15 residues. CDR3 region: CASSWASGSNNEQFF. The CDR3 nucleotides read TGCGCCAGCAGCTGGGCTAGCGGGAGTAACAATGAGCAGTTCTTC.

The genes are TRBV29-1 and TRBJ1-2; D is undetermined. This CDR3 spans 11 amino acids. Germline CDR1 and CDR2: SQVTM and ANQGSEA. V was pared by 8 bases and J by 8 bases, with 15 bases between. The CDR3 sequence: CSSLSGEGYTF. The CDR3 DNA follows: TGCAGCTCGTTGTCCGGGGAAGGCTACACCTTC.

The chain couples TRBV18 to TRBJ2-1; D is possibly TRBD2 (5 bases). Looked up from germline, CDR1 is KGHSH and CDR2 is LQKENI. The CDR3 runs to 12 residues. V shed 4 bases and J shed 8 bases, with 9 bases lying between them. DNA for the CDR3: TGTGCCAGCTCACTACTAGGTGATGAGCAGTTCTTC. Its translation is CASSLLGDEQFF.

This chain uses TRBV7-2 with TRBJ1-2; TRBD1 aligns across 7 bases. J gave up 8 bases and V 5 bases, and 8 bases lay outside the gene matches. Germline CDR1 SGHTA, CDR2 FQGNSA. This CDR3 is 13 amino acids long. The CDR3 is CASSATGARGYTF. DNA of the CDR3: TGTGCCAGCAGCGCTACAGGGGCACGGGGCTACACCTTC.

The CDR3 region has the DNA TGTGCCAGCAAAGGTGAGAGCGCTGAAGCTTTCTTT. As protein: CASKGESAEAFF. The V and J genes are TRBV6-1 and TRBJ1-1; D not resolved. The CDR3 spans 12 residues. Germline V gene sequence: CDR1 MNHNS, CDR2 SASEGT. V lost 7 bases to trimming and J lost 6 bases, with 12 bases between them.

This clone occurred a few times. The CDR3 loop is CATSRSRGRVTEAFF. CDR3 nucleotide sequence: TGTGCCACCAGCAGATCGAGGGGGCGGGTCACTGAAGCTTTCTTT. The V gene is TRBV15, the J gene TRBJ1-1; 7 bases agree with TRBD1. The trim removed 2 bases at V and 4 bases at J, leaving 7 bases unmatched. The germline CDR1 and CDR2 sequences are LNHNV and YYDKDF (reference sequence). This CDR3 is 15 amino acids long.

The V and J genes are TRBV6-5 and TRBJ2-3; D ambiguous. Trimming removed 0 bases at V and 0 bases at J, with 10 bases between. The germline V gene encodes CDR1 MNHEY and CDR2 SVGAGI. The length of the CDR3 is 16 residues. CDR3 protein: CASSYSNKFSTDTQYF. The DNA of the CDR3 is TGTGCCAGCAGTTACTCGAACAAGTTTAGCACAGATACGCAGTATTTT.

The CDR3 here is CASTPKGEQYF. CDR3 sequence (DNA): TGTGCCAGCACCCCGAAGGGGGAGCAGTACTTC. The chain is built from TRBV21-1 and TRBJ2-7; the table calls TRBD1, which could not be checked here. TRBV21-1 is a recognized pseudogene. This CDR3 is 11 amino acids long.

This rearrangement joins TRBV30 to TRBJ2-7, with D perhaps TRBD1 (5 bases). There are 14 residues in the CDR3. Looked up from germline, CDR1 is GTSNPN and CDR2 is SVGIG (reference sequence). Trimming removed 2 bases from V and 4 bases from J, with 15 bases in between. CDR3 region: CAWSRTRGAYEQYF. CDR3 bases: TGTGCCTGGAGTAGGACCCGTGGGGCATACGAGCAGTACTTC. The variable domain in full, completed from reference TRBV30 and TRBJ2-7, reads SQTIHQWPATLVQPVGSPLSLECTVEGTSNPNLYWYRQAAGRGLQLLFYSVGIGQISSEVPQNLSASRPQDRQFILSSKKLLLSDSGFYLCAWSRTRGAYEQYFGPGTRLTVT.